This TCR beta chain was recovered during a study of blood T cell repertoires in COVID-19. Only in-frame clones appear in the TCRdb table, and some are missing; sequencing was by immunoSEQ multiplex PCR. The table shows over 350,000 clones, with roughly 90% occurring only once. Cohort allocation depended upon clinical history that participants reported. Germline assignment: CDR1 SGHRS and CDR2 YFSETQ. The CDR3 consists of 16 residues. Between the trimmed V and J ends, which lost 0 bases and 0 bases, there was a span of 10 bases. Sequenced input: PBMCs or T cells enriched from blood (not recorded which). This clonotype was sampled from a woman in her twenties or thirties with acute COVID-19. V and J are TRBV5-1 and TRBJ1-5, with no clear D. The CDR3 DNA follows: TGCGCCAGCAGCTTGGAGGGAGTACATAGCAATCAGCCCCAGCATTTT. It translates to CASSLEGVHSNQPQHF.